This T cell receptor beta chain was recorded in a study of naive and memory T cell subsets. This clonotype was detected ten times or more. CDR3 length: 13 residues. V shed 1 base and J shed 6 bases, with 9 bases lying between them. The V gene's germline CDR1 is SGHDN and CDR2 FVKESK. An oligonucleotide containing a UMI was ligated to the 3' end of TCR cDNA. Four PCR rounds used nested alpha and beta constant region primers plus the SP2 primer. TCRdb reanalysed the 5' RACE reads using MiXCR and keeps one entry per CDR3 protein. The table has approximately 49,000 distinct CDR3 sequences, over 3.5% seen once.

The TCR was taken from a female donor in good health. The V and J genes are TRBV14 and TRBJ2-5, with D possibly being TRBD1 (6 bases). The CDR3 spells CASSQVQGQTQYF. CDR3 DNA sequence: TGTGCCAGCAGCCAAGTCCAGGGGCAGACCCAGTACTTC.